Shown below are 19 T cell receptor beta chains from a single sample sequenced in a study of T cell changes during pregnancy in multiple sclerosis. Assay: immunoSEQ multiplex PCR; the TCRdb copy retains only in-frame clones and omits some. The table has about 75,000 clones, around 90% seen once. The sample here was peripheral blood, taken in the first trimester of pregnancy. These receptors all stem from a female donor in good health, enrolled as a control in a pregnancy study.

The table lists this clone with a count of one. The CDR3 here is CASSQRTSLGLDTDTQYF. In nucleotides, the CDR3 is TGTGCCAGCAGCCAAAGGACTAGCTTGGGGCTTGACACAGATACGCAGTATTTT. The chain employs TRBV7-2 and TRBJ2-3; 8 nucleotides match TRBD2. V gave up 5 bases and J gave up 2 bases; unmatched junction bases: 15. This CDR3 spans 18 amino acids. Germline V CDR1 and CDR2: SGHTA, FQGNSA.

This sequence joins TRBV7-9 and TRBJ1-4; possibly TRBD1 for D (5 bases). The CDR3 spans 14 residues. Germline assignment: CDR1 SEHNR and CDR2 FQNEAQ (reference sequence). V was trimmed by 6 bases and J by 8 bases, leaving 16 bases between them. As DNA, the CDR3 is TGTGCCAGCAGAAGTCGGGACGGAGGGGAAAAACTGTTTTTT. This sequence encodes CASRSRDGGEKLFF.

The chain is built from TRBV28 and TRBJ2-3; 15 bases align to TRBD2. CDR3 size: 17 residues. Trimming at V came to 6 bases and at J to 2 bases, leaving 6 bases not matched to a gene. Germline CDR1 and CDR2: MDHEN and SYDVKM. The CDR3 region has the DNA TGTGCCAGCAGCCCCGGACTAGCGGGGGGGATCACAGATACGCAGTATTTT. Its translation: CASSPGLAGGITDTQYF.

The chain has TRBV5-1 and TRBJ2-3; 10 nucleotides line up with TRBD2. CDR1 SGHRS and CDR2 YFSETQ come from the germline V gene. V lost 4 bases, J lost 1 base, and 6 bases stayed unmatched. The CDR3 contains 16 residues. CDR3 DNA: TGCGCCAGCAGCCCGACTAGCGGGTCCCGCACAGATACGCAGTATTTT. It encodes CASSPTSGSRTDTQYF. Drawing the rest from reference TRBV5-1 and TRBJ2-3, the complete variable domain is KAGVTQTPRYLIKTRGQQVTLSCSPISGHRSVSWYQQTPGQGLQFLFEYFSETQRNKGNFPGRFSGRQFSNSRSEMNVSTLELGDSALYLCASSPTSGSRTDTQYFGPGTRLTVL.

The chain is built from TRBV7-2 and TRBJ2-3; D is possibly TRBD1 (6 bases). V lost 8 bases, J lost 1 base, and 19 bases lay in between. Germline CDR1 and CDR2: SGHTA and FQGNSA. The CDR3 has 16 amino acids. CDR3 sequence (DNA): TGTGCCAGCGGACCAGGTTGGGGGCGAGGCACAGATACGCAGTATTTT. Its protein is CASGPGWGRGTDTQYF. The variable domain in full, with the rest retrieved from reference TRBV7-2 and TRBJ2-3, is GAGVSQSPSNKVTEKGKDVELRCDPISGHTALYWYRQSLGQGLEFLIYFQGNSAPDKSGLPSDRFSAERTGGSVSTLTIQRTQQEDSAVYLCASGPGWGRGTDTQYFGPGTRLTVL.

The V gene is TRBV5-4, the J gene TRBJ2-5; D might be TRBD2 (5 bases). The germline V gene encodes CDR1 SGHNT and CDR2 YYREEE (reference sequence). The ends were cut back, 3 bases at V and 2 bases at J, with 14 bases in the middle. This CDR3 is 15 amino acids long. CDR3 in amino acids: CASSWTTGSQETQYF. CDR3 coding DNA: TGTGCCAGCAGCTGGACCACGGGGAGTCAAGAGACCCAGTACTTC.

The chain is built from TRBV27 and TRBJ2-1, with 14 bases fitting TRBD2. V shed 6 bases and J 8 bases; nucleotides not matched to a gene: 9. CDR1 MNHEY and CDR2 SMNVEV come from the germline V gene (reference sequence). This CDR3 region has 16 residues. CDR3 coding DNA: TGTGCCAGCAGCCCGAAAGGGACTAGCGGGGGTTATGAGCAGTTCTTC. The encoded protein is CASSPKGTSGGYEQFF.

The V call is TRBV29-1, the J call TRBJ2-7; D is perhaps TRBD2 (6 bases). V lost 1 base and J 4 bases, leaving 8 bases between the germline ends. The CDR3 is made up of 12 amino acids. The germline V gene has CDR1 SQVTM and CDR2 ANQGSEA. The CDR3 sequence: CSVEVGGYEQYF. CDR3 coding DNA: TGCAGCGTTGAAGTGGGGGGATACGAGCAGTACTTC.

This chain connects TRBV27 to TRBJ2-5, with TRBD1 as a possible D gene (7 bases). Looked up from germline, CDR1 is MNHEY and CDR2 is SMNVEV (reference sequence). Trimming stripped 2 bases from V and 5 bases from J, with 18 bases between. CDR3 length: 16 residues. For the CDR3, the DNA is TGTGCCAGCAGTTTACCCACCGCGACAGGGAGGGAGACCCAGTACTTC. Residues: CASSLPTATGRETQYF.

The chain carries TRBV19 and TRBJ2-1; D is possibly TRBD2 (7 bases). The germline V gene encodes CDR1 LNHDA and CDR2 SQIVND (reference sequence). CDR3 size: 15 residues. Trimming pared 6 bases from V and 4 bases from J, leaving 16 bases between. Here the CDR3 reads CASRGGATRYNEQFF. DNA for the CDR3: TGTGCCAGTAGGGGGGGGGCAACTCGTTACAATGAGCAGTTCTTC.

The chain joins TRBV5-1 to TRBJ2-3; a weak D match, TRBD1 (7 bases). The CDR3 has 16 residues. V was cut by 6 bases and J by 5 bases, with 22 bases left in between. Germline CDR1 SGHRS, CDR2 YFSETQ. The CDR3 nucleotides are TGCGCCAGCACCGCGATGACAGGGATCGGGGGAGATACGCAGTATTTT. Translating gives CASTAMTGIGGDTQYF.

The chain uses TRBV5-4 and TRBJ2-2; 8 bases map to TRBD2. Germline CDR1 SGHNT, CDR2 YYREEE (reference sequence). This CDR3 region has 15 residues. The V gene end was trimmed by 1 base and the J gene end by 8 bases; junction bases not matched to a gene: 7. The chain's CDR3 is CASSLPTGGPGELFF. CDR3 bases: TGTGCCAGCAGCTTGCCCACGGGGGGGCCGGGGGAGCTGTTTTTT.

V and J are TRBV19 and TRBJ1-1; D gene uncertain. V lost 0 bases and J lost 4, with 15 bases in between. The CDR3 contains 16 residues. The germline V gene has CDR1 LNHDA and CDR2 SQIVND (reference sequence). CDR3 DNA: TGTGCCAGTAGTATAGATCTATCCGGGTCTGGCACTGAAGCTTTCTTT. As protein: CASSIDLSGSGTEAFF. Combining the CDR3 with reference TRBV19 and TRBJ1-1 gives the whole variable domain DGGITQSPKYLFRKEGQNVTLSCEQNLNHDAMYWYRQDPGQGLRLIYYSQIVNDFQKGDIAEGYSVSREKKESFPLTVTSAQKNPTAFYLCASSIDLSGSGTEAFFGQGTRLTVV.

The CDR3 here is CATLPPGIPNTEAFF. CDR3 DNA sequence: TGTGCCACCCTCCCCCCAGGGATTCCTAACACTGAAGCTTTCTTT. The chain couples TRBV25-1 to TRBJ1-1; perhaps TRBD1 as D (5 bases). Trimming removed 10 bases at V and 2 bases at J, with 20 bases between. Germline CDR1 and CDR2: MGHDK and SYGVNS. CDR3 length: 15 residues. The entire variable domain, with the rest obtained from reference TRBV25-1 and TRBJ1-1, is as follows: EADIYQTPRYLVIGTGKKITLECSQTMGHDKMYWYQQDPGMELHLIHYSYGVNSTEKGDLSSESTVSRIRTEHFPLTLESARPSHTSQYLCATLPPGIPNTEAFFGQGTRLTVV.

This clone was seen just once. This chain links TRBV27 with TRBJ2-1; D not certain. Germline-derived CDR1 and CDR2 are MNHEY and SMNVEV (reference sequence). The CDR3 totals 14 residues. V shed 4 bases and J shed 9 bases, with 16 bases lying between them. The CDR3 nucleotides read TGTGCCAGCAGTTCCCCCCCTTCGGGTAGTGAGCAGTTCTTC. It specifies CASSSPPSGSEQFF.

The sample holds one count of this clone. V usage is TRBV28 and J usage is TRBJ2-3; 9 nucleotides agree with TRBD1. The CDR3 has 19 amino acids. The germline V gene encodes CDR1 MDHEN and CDR2 SYDVKM. V was pared by 2 bases and J by 2 bases, with 14 bases of the junction left unmatched. CDR3 nucleotide sequence: TGTGCCAGCAGTTTAAGCACTCGGGGACAGGGCCTGTTCACAGATACGCAGTATTTT. Translated: CASSLSTRGQGLFTDTQYF. Based on the CDR3 plus reference TRBV28 and TRBJ2-3, the full variable domain is DVKVTQSSRYLVKRTGEKVFLECVQDMDHENMFWYRQDPGLGLRLIYFSYDVKMKEKGDIPEGYSVSREKKERFSLILESASTNQTSMYLCASSLSTRGQGLFTDTQYFGPGTRLTVL.

This clone turned up a few times. The chain joins TRBV5-1 to TRBJ2-6, with no clear D. V lost 0 bases and J lost 0, with 10 bases in between. There are 17 residues in the CDR3. CDR1 and CDR2 from the germline V gene are SGHRS and YFSETQ. As DNA, the CDR3 is TGCGCCAGCAGCTTGGCGCGACAAAGCTCTGGGGCCAACGTCCTGACTTTC. This translates into CASSLARQSSGANVLTF.

V gene TRBV15 combines with J gene TRBJ1-4; 9 bases are a match to TRBD1. Germline CDR1 LNHNV, CDR2 YYDKDF (reference sequence). The CDR3 is made up of 14 amino acids. V trimming: 6 bases; J trimming: 8 bases; junction bases outside the gene matches: 7. The CDR3 DNA follows: TGTGCCACCAGACCGGGGACAGGGTACGAAAAACTGTTTTTT. Protein product: CATRPGTGYEKLFF.

J is TRBJ1-5 and V is TRBV15; D perhaps matches TRBD1 (5 bases). V lost 2 bases to trimming and J lost 3 bases, with 14 bases between them. The CDR3 covers 16 residues. CDR1 LNHNV and CDR2 YYDKDF come from the germline V gene (reference sequence). CDR3 coding DNA: TGTGCCACCAGCAGATGGGGGGGGACGGACAATCAGCCCCAGCATTTT. Encoded protein: CATSRWGGTDNQPQHF. Full variable domain (missing parts from reference TRBV15 and TRBJ1-5): DAMVIQNPRYQVTQFGKPVTLSCSQTLNHNVMYWYQQKSSQAPKLLFHYYDKDFNNEADTPDNFQSRRPNTSFCFLDIRSPGLGDTAMYLCATSRWGGTDNQPQHFGDGTRLSIL.